The 19 T cell receptor beta chains reported below all come from one sample, sequenced in a study of blood T cells in healthy people across ages. Alongside a J-beta primer mix, a sample-barcoded 5' primer served in a second PCR lasting about 6 to 11 cycles. TCRdb passed the 5' RACE reads through MiXCR, listing each CDR3 protein once. The repertoire holds about 800,000 distinct CDR3 sequences, with 58% as singletons. Specimen: blood. Receptors originate from a man aged 30-40 years in good health.

In this sample, this clonotype turned up once. The CDR3 reads CSASKSGRFYEQYF. The CDR3 DNA reads as TGCAGTGCGTCCAAAAGCGGGAGGTTCTACGAGCAGTACTTC. This chain joins TRBV20-1 and TRBJ2-7; 9 nucleotides match TRBD2. CDR1 DFQATT and CDR2 SNEGSKA come from the germline V gene (reference sequence). Trimming at V came to 6 bases and at J to 3 bases, leaving 9 bases not matched to a gene. This CDR3 has 14 residues.

The V call is TRBV19, the J call TRBJ2-1; D ambiguous. V was trimmed by 6 bases and J by 4 bases, leaving 10 bases between them. Germline V gives CDR1 LNHDA, CDR2 SQIVND (reference sequence). This CDR3 has 13 amino acids. CDR3 nucleotide sequence: TGTGCCAGTAGCCCCGGCAGATACAATGAGCAGTTCTTC. It encodes CASSPGRYNEQFF.

This clonotype was picked up many times. The chain carries TRBV5-6 and TRBJ2-6; 7 positions agree with TRBD1. This CDR3 has 16 amino acids. Losses at the gene ends were 2 bases for V and 1 base for J; bases not matched to a gene: 3. Germline assignment: CDR1 SGHDT and CDR2 YYEEEE. In DNA, the CDR3 is TGTGCCAGCAGCTTTCTACAGGGGTCTGGGGCCAACGTCCTGACTTTC. As protein: CASSFLQGSGANVLTF.

The chain combines TRBV11-2 with TRBJ1-2; D not resolved. The CDR3 is made up of 14 amino acids. Germline lookup yields CDR1 SGHAT and CDR2 FQNNGV. With 5 bases removed from V and 5 bases from J, the gap between germline ends came to 15 bases. The CDR3 DNA is TGTGCCAGCAGCCCCTCCCCGTCACAGTATGGCTACACCTTC. It encodes CASSPSPSQYGYTF.

This clonotype was detected ten times or more. The chain joins TRBV7-3 to TRBJ2-1; D remains unclear. The V end lost 6 bases, the J end lost 10 bases, and 10 bases lay between the germline ends. This CDR3 has 11 residues. Germline CDR1 reads SGHTA; CDR2 reads FQGTGA. This chain's CDR3 is CASSLSGEQFF. The CDR3 nucleotides are TGTGCCAGCAGTTTATCGGGCGAGCAGTTCTTC.

J is TRBJ2-6 and V is TRBV7-9; no reliable D call. The V and J ends lost 2 bases and 6 bases respectively, with 17 bases between them. Germline V gene sequence: CDR1 SEHNR, CDR2 FQNEAQ (reference sequence). The CDR3 is made up of 17 amino acids. CDR3 nucleotide sequence: TGTGCCAGCAGCTTAAAAGTTGGGCGGAGCTTGGCCAACGTCCTGACTTTC. Protein sequence: CASSLKVGRSLANVLTF.

This CDR3 is CASSPFSGTEAFF. The CDR3 DNA follows: TGTGCCAGTAGTCCATTCTCCGGCACTGAAGCTTTCTTT. The rearrangement uses TRBV19 and TRBJ1-1; D gene uncertain. In germline, CDR1 is LNHDA, CDR2 SQIVND (reference sequence). The CDR3 sequence is 13 residues long. Between the trimmed V and J ends, which lost 5 bases and 4 bases, there was a span of 11 bases. Full variable domain (remainder filled in from reference TRBV19 and TRBJ1-1): DGGITQSPKYLFRKEGQNVTLSCEQNLNHDAMYWYRQDPGQGLRLIYYSQIVNDFQKGDIAEGYSVSREKKESFPLTVTSAQKNPTAFYLCASSPFSGTEAFFGQGTRLTVV.

V gene TRBV15 combines with J gene TRBJ2-5, with TRBD2 identical over 10 bases. CDR3 length equals 15 residues. V lost 2 bases, J lost 2 bases, and 2 bases stayed unmatched. CDR1 and CDR2 from the germline V gene are LNHNV and YYDKDF (reference sequence). DNA for the CDR3: TGTGCCACCAGCAGAAGAGCGGGGGGGCAAGAGACCCAGTACTTC. Protein product: CATSRRAGGQETQYF.

The chain links TRBV10-2 to TRBJ1-2, with D hard to call. Between the trimmed V and J ends, which lost 3 bases and 1 base, there was a span of 3 bases. CDR1 and CDR2 (germline): WSHSY, SAAADI. The CDR3 totals 12 residues. CDR3 DNA: TGCGCCAGCAGTGAAAATAACTATGGCTACACCTTC. It specifies CASSENNYGYTF.

This clonotype showed up just a few times. The chain combines TRBV28 with TRBJ2-1; possibly TRBD1 for D (5 bases). CDR1 and CDR2 from the germline V gene are MDHEN and SYDVKM. Trimming took 5 bases from V and 11 from J, leaving 10 bases between them. The CDR3 is made up of 11 amino acids. The CDR3 nucleotides are TGTGCCAGCAGTCCCCGACAGAAGCAGTTCTTC. This codes for CASSPRQKQFF.

The V and J genes are TRBV20-1 and TRBJ1-2, with unresolved D. This CDR3 spans 14 amino acids. Germline values: CDR1 DFQATT, CDR2 SNEGSKA (reference sequence). V was clipped by 6 bases and J by 4 bases, with 18 bases between them. For the CDR3, the DNA is TGCAGTGCGCCGGGAGCTGGGCCCTTCTATGGCTACACCTTC. Protein sequence: CSAPGAGPFYGYTF.

The chain is built from TRBV7-2 and TRBJ1-1; no definite D call. From germline, CDR1 is SGHTA and CDR2 FQGNSA. Between the trimmed V and J ends, which lost 5 bases and 1 base, there was a span of 11 bases. The CDR3 has 14 amino acids. The DNA of the CDR3 is TGTGCCAGCAGCCCGATCTCGGGGAACACTGAAGCTTTCTTT. It is translated as CASSPISGNTEAFF.

The rearrangement uses TRBV10-3 and TRBJ2-7, with D maybe TRBD2 (6 bases). The CDR3 is 15 amino acids. Trimming took 0 bases from V and 2 from J, leaving 11 bases between them. Germline V gene data show CDR1 as ENHRY and CDR2 as SYGVKD. For the CDR3, the DNA is TGTGCCATCAGTGAGTCGATTGGGGGGACCTACGAGCAGTACTTC. Its translation: CAISESIGGTYEQYF.

V is TRBV7-2 and J is TRBJ2-7; D is possibly TRBD1 (5 bases). The closer fit of TRBJ2-5 to the DNA end suggests the J call may be wrong. The CDR3 length is 15 residues. From germline, CDR1 is SGHTA and CDR2 FQGNSA. The DNA of the CDR3 is TGTGCCAGCAGCTTAGGATTCAGATCAGGGGAGACCCAGTACTTC. Protein sequence: CASSLGFRSGETQYF.

The chain has TRBV6-6 and TRBJ2-5; no clear D gene. The V gene lost 1 base and the J gene lost 5 bases, with 5 bases spanning the gap. The CDR3 loop spans 12 amino acids. The germline V gene has CDR1 MNHNY and CDR2 SVGAGI (reference sequence). For the CDR3, the DNA is TGTGCCAGCAGTTACTGGTTGGAGACCCAGTACTTC. Protein product: CASSYWLETQYF.

The rearrangement joins TRBV29-1 to TRBJ2-7, with D possibly being TRBD1 (6 bases). The CDR3 loop spans 13 amino acids. V lost 4 bases and J lost 6, with 16 bases in between. Germline V gives CDR1 SQVTM, CDR2 ANQGSEA. The CDR3 sequence is CSVVTGPLGEQYF. CDR3 DNA sequence: TGCAGCGTTGTAACAGGGCCCCTTGGCGAGCAGTACTTC.

The genes are TRBV28 and TRBJ1-2, with TRBD1 matching over 7 bases. CDR3 length: 15 amino acids. With V trimmed by 5 bases and J by 8 bases, 14 bases remained unmatched. Germline V gene sequence: CDR1 MDHEN, CDR2 SYDVKM. The DNA of the CDR3 is TGTGCCAGCAGTCTAACAAGTGAGGGGGCTCGGGGCTACACCTTC. Translated, it gives CASSLTSEGARGYTF.

This clonotype was observed a handful of times. The V and J genes are TRBV29-1 and TRBJ2-1; TRBD1 matches at 10 bases. Germline-derived CDR1 and CDR2 are SQVTM and ANQGSEA. The V segment lost 4 bases and the J segment 6 bases; nucleotides outside the gene matches: 6. The CDR3 spans 14 residues. CDR3 in amino acids: CSVVRDRGPNEQFF. The CDR3 DNA follows: TGCAGCGTTGTCCGGGACAGGGGACCCAATGAGCAGTTCTTC.

The chain couples TRBV4-2 to TRBJ2-7, with TRBD2 identical over 12 bases. Looked up from germline, CDR1 is LGHNA and CDR2 is YNFKEQ. V lost 3 bases, J lost 0 bases, and 6 bases stayed unmatched. This CDR3 comprises 17 residues. CDR3 nucleotides: TGTGCCAGCAGCCATCCAGCGACTAGCGGGAGCTCCTACGAGCAGTACTTC. As protein: CASSHPATSGSSYEQYF.